This TCR beta chain was retrieved from a study of CD8 T cells in Susac syndrome. About the research overall: At blood draw, Susac syndrome patients were therapy-naive, on corticosteroids, or on intravenous immunoglobulin alone.

The sequenced target, TCR beta, came from blood CD8+ and CD4+ T cells. The RNA, 0.5 to 1 ug, was put through reverse transcription using random hexamers. TCRdb used MiXCR to reprocess the immunoSEQ multiplex PCR reads, holding one entry per CDR3 protein. Of about 82,000 distinct CDR3 sequences listed, around 96% are singletons. Study-wide results and limits: Within total CD8+ repertoires, roughly 17 Susac-specific public clones were found, and within CD8+ TEMRA repertoires, five.

Turning to this clonotype: Its antigen is not identified.

Germline lookup yields CDR1 LNHNV and CDR2 YYDKDF (reference sequence). V lost 1 base and J 4 bases, leaving 12 bases between the germline ends. The CDR3 runs 15 residues. The sequence was collected from a human donor with Susac syndrome. Material: CD8+ T cells from PBMCs. The V gene is TRBV15, the J gene TRBJ2-3, with a weak D call TRBD1 (5 bases). The CDR3 sequence: CATSRVAQGSDTQYF. In DNA, the CDR3 is TGTGCCACCAGCAGAGTCGCGCAGGGCTCAGATACGCAGTATTTT.